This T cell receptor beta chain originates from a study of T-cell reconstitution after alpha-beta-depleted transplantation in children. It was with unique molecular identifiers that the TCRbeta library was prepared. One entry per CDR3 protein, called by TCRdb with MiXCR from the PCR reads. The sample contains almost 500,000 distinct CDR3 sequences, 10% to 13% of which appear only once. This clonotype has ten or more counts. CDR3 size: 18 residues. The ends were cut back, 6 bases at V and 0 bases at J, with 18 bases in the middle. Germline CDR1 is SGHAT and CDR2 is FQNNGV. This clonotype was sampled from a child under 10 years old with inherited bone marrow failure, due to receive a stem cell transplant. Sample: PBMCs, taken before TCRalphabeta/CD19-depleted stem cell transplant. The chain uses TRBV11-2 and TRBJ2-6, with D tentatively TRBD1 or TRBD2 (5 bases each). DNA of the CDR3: TGTGCCAGCAGTCCCTGGGGACCCCTCTTCTCTGGGGCCAACGTCCTGACTTTC. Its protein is CASSPWGPLFSGANVLTF.